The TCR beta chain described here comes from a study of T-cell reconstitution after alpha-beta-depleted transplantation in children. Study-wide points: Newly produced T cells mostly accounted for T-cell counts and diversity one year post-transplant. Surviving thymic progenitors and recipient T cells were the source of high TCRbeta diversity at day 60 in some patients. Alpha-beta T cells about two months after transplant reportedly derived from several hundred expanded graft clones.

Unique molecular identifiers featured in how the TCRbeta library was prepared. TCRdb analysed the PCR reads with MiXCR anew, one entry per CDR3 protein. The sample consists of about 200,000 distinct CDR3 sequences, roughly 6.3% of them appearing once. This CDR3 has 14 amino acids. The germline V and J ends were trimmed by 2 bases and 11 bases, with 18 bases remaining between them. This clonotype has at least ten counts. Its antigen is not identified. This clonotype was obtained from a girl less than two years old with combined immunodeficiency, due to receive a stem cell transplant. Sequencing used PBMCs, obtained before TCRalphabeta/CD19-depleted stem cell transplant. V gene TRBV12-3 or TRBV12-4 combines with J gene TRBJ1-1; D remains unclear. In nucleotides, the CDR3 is TGTGCCAGCAGTTTATACCCAGAGGCCCCCAGGGCTTTCTTT. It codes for CASSLYPEAPRAFF.